This TCR beta chain came from a study of shared clonotypes between healthy human individuals. Findings and limits, study-wide: Naive subsets tended to show greater estimated richness than memory subsets. Owing to a small donor count, the genetic and exposure-history diversity represented was limited. Shared across a few donors were 5% to 6% of the naive CD4 clonotypes.

Each sample came from a Caucasian adult donor living in Nashville, Tennessee. Of note for this clone: The antigen is not known. At the DNA level, this CDR3 is encoded by other sequences in the same sample as well.

CDR3 length: 14 amino acids. The germline CDR1 and CDR2 sequences are SGHTA and FQGNSA. V was clipped by 1 base and J by 2 bases, with 9 bases between them. Profiling relied on immunoSEQ multiplex PCR, and the TCRdb table lists in-frame clones only, not all of them. The repertoire holds 400,000 or so clones, with roughly 96% as singletons. The specimen was memory CD8+ T cells sorted from blood. Stated subset: CD45RO+ cells pooled with CCR7-negative TemRA cells. The chain is built from TRBV7-2 and TRBJ2-7; weak D call: TRBD2 (5 bases). The TCR comes from a man under 40 in good health. CDR3 amino acids: CASSLEGGPYEQYF. The DNA of the CDR3 is TGTGCCAGCAGCTTAGAAGGAGGTCCCTACGAGCAGTACTTC. Looking up the rest from reference TRBV7-2 and TRBJ2-7 gives the full variable domain: GAGVSQSPSNKVTEKGKDVELRCDPISGHTALYWYRQSLGQGLEFLIYFQGNSAPDKSGLPSDRFSAERTGGSVSTLTIQRTQQEDSAVYLCASSLEGGPYEQYFGPGTRLTVT.